The sequence of this T cell receptor (beta chain) was determined in a study of blood T cell repertoires in COVID-19. As for the study in general: There were acute and convalescent COVID-19 samples, and they came from the United States, Italy and Spain. PBMCs, B-cell-depleted T cells, or T cells provided the cDNA or gDNA that made up the material.

How the authors handled the data: Amplifying reference gene primers gave estimates of nucleated cell counts. Here immunoSEQ multiplex PCR was the method, and the copy in TCRdb shows in-frame clones only, minus some. V, J and clone size are those of that table, while D and trimming were read from the DNA. The data hold about 150,000 clones, with nearly 80% observed a single time. The CDR3 extends over 13 amino acids. Deletions cut 1 base from V and 7 bases from J, with 12 bases between. Germline-derived CDR1 and CDR2 are SGHKS and YYEKEE (reference sequence). Specimen: peripheral blood. The rearrangement uses TRBV5-5 and TRBJ2-7; D is possibly TRBD2 (6 bases). The clonotype originates from an elderly man with acute or convalescent COVID-19. This CDR3 is CASSLQEGLEQYF. The CDR3 region has the DNA TGTGCCAGCAGCTTGCAGGAGGGGCTGGAGCAGTACTTC. Full variable domain (outside the CDR3, taken from reference TRBV5-5 and TRBJ2-7): DAGVTQSPTHLIKTRGQQVTLRCSPISGHKSVSWYQQVLGQGPQFIFQYYEKEERGRGNFPDRFSARQFPNYSSELNVNALLLGDSALYLCASSLQEGLEQYFGPGTRLTVT.